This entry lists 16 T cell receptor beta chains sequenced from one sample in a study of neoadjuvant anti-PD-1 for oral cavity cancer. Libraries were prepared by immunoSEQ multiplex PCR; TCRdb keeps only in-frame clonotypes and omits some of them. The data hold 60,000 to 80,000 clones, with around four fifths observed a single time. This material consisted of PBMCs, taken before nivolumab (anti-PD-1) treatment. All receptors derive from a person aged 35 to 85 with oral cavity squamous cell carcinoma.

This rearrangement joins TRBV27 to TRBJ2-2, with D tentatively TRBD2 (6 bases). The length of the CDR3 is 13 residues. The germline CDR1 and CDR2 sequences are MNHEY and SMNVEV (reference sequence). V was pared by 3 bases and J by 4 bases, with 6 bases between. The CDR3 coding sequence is TGTGCCAGCAGTTTGGGGGGCACCGGGGAGCTGTTTTTT. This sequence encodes CASSLGGTGELFF.

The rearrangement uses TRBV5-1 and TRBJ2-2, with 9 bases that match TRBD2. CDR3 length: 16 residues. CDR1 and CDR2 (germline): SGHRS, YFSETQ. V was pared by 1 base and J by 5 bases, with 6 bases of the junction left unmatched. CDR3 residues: CASSLRAGGETGELFF. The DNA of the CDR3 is TGCGCCAGCAGCTTGAGAGCGGGAGGTGAGACCGGGGAGCTGTTTTTT.

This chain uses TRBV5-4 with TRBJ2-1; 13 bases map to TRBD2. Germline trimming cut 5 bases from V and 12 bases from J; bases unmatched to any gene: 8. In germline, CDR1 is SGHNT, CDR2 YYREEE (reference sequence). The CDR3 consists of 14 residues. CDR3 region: CASRARTSGSWQFF. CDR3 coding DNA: TGTGCCAGCAGGGCCCGGACTAGCGGGAGTTGGCAGTTCTTC.

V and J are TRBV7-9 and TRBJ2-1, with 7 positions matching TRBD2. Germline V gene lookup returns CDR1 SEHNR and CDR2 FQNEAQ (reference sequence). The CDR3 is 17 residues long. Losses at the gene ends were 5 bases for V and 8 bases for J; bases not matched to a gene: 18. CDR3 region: CASSPGTNHPLSDEQFF. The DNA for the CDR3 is TGTGCCAGCAGCCCAGGGACTAACCATCCCCTTTCCGATGAGCAGTTCTTC.

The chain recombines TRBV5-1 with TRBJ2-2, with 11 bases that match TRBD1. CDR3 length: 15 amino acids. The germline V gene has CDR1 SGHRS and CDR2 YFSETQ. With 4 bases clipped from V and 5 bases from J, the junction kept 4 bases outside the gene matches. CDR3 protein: CASSTGQGATGELFF. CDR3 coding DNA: TGCGCCAGCAGCACCGGACAGGGGGCTACCGGGGAGCTGTTTTTT.

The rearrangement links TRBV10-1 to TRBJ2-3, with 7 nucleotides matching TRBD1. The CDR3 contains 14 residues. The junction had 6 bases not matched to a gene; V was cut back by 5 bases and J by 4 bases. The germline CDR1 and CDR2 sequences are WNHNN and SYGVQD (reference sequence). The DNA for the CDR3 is TGCGCCAGCAGTCACAGGGGTGGCGCAGATACGCAGTATTTT. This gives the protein CASSHRGGADTQYF.

CDR3 coding DNA: TGTGCCAGCAGCTTATTCGGTCCCGGGACAGAAGTTAACTATGGCTACACCTTC. It specifies CASSLFGPGTEVNYGYTF. The chain is built from TRBV11-2 and TRBJ1-2; 7 bases match TRBD1. The CDR3 is 18 amino acids. V lost 2 bases to trimming and J lost 1 base; unmatched junction nucleotides: 13. Looked up from germline, CDR1 is SGHAT and CDR2 is FQNNGV.

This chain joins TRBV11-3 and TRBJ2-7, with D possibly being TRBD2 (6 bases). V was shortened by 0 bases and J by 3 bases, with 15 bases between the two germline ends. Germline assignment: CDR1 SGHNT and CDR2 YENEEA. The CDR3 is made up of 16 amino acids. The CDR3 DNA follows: TGTGCCAGCAGCTTAGATTGGCGGGGCGCCGACTACGAGCAGTACTTC. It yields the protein CASSLDWRGADYEQYF.

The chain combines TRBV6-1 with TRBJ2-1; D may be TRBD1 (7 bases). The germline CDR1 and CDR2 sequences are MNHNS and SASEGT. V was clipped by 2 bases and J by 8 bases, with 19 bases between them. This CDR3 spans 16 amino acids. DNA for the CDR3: TGTGCCAGCAGTGAATCCGCAGGGGGGTTAGTGCATGAGCAGTTCTTC. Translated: CASSESAGGLVHEQFF.

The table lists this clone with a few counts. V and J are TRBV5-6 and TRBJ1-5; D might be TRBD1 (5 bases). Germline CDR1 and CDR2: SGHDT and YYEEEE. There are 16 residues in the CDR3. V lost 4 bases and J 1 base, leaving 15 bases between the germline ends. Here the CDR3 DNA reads TGTGCCAGCAGCCCCGGGAGGGAGGGGAGCAATCAGCCCCAGCATTTT. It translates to CASSPGREGSNQPQHF.

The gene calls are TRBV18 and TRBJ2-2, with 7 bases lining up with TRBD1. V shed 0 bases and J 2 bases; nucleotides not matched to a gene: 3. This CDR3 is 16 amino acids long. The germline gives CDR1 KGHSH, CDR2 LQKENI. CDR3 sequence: CASSPPGTVNTGELFF. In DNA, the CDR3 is TGTGCCAGCTCACCACCCGGGACAGTAAACACCGGGGAGCTGTTTTTT.

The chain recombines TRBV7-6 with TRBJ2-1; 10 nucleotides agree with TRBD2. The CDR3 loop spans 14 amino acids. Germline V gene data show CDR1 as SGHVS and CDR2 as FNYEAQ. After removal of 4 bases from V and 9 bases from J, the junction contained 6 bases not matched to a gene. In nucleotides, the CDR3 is TGTGCCAGCAGCTATGGACTAGCGGTAGGTGAGCAGTTCTTC. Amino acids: CASSYGLAVGEQFF. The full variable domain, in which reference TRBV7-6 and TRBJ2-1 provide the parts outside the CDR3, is GAGVSQSPRYKVTKRGQDVALRCDPISGHVSLYWYRQALGQGPEFLTYFNYEAQQDKSGLPNDRFSAERPEGSISTLTIQRTEQRDSAMYRCASSYGLAVGEQFFGPGTRLTVL.

CDR3 nucleotide sequence: TGTGCCAGCAGCCGGGAGCTTAGCAATCAGCCCCAGCATTTT. Translating it yields CASSRELSNQPQHF. The J gene is TRBJ1-5, the V gene TRBV2; D is unresolved. Germline lookup yields CDR1 SNHLY and CDR2 FYNNEI. The CDR3 is made up of 14 amino acids. The V end was cut by 6 bases, the J end by 0 bases, with 9 bases between.

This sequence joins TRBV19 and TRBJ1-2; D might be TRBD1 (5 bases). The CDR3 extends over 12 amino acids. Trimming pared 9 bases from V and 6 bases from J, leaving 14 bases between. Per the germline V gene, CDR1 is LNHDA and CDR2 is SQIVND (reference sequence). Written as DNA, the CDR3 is TGTGCCAGCTGGGGGGAATTCGATGGCTACACCTTC. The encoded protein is CASWGEFDGYTF.

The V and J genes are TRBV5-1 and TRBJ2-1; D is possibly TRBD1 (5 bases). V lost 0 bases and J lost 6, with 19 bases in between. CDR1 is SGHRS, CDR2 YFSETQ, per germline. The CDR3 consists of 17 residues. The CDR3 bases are TGCGCCAGCAGCTTGGGGGTTTCAGGGCAGTTCCGCAATGAGCAGTTCTTC. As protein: CASSLGVSGQFRNEQFF.

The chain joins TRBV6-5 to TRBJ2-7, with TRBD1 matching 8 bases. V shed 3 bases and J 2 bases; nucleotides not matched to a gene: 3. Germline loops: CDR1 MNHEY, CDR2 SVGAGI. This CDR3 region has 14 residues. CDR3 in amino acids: CASSYPGQAYEQYF. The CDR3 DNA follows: TGTGCCAGCAGTTATCCGGGACAGGCCTACGAGCAGTACTTC.